The rows below give T cell receptor beta chains drawn from one sample of a study of blood T cell repertoires in COVID-19. The data were produced by immunoSEQ multiplex PCR, yet TCRdb's version contains in-frame clones alone and is incomplete. The sample records 200,000 to 300,000 clones, more than 70% being singletons. Sequenced material: peripheral blood. The receptors shown here come from a woman in her forties or fifties with acute or convalescent COVID-19. CDR3s include the opening cysteine and the closing phenylalanine or tryptophan. A D gene is named only where the DNA matches it firmly. The size entry is marked missing in some rows and otherwise reads once, few, many or a size class.

V: TRBV7-2; J: TRBJ2-7; size: -; D: -; DNA: TGTGCCAGCAGTGATCAGTTCGTGCAGTACTTC; CDR3: CASSDQFVQYF
V: TRBV4-2; J: TRBJ2-5; size: -; D: -; DNA: TGTGCCAGCAGCCAAGACCACGGACAGCAAGAGACCCAGTACTTC; CDR3: CASSQDHGQQETQYF
V: TRBV5-4; J: TRBJ2-3; size: -; D: -; DNA: TGTGCCAGCAGCTTAACAGGAGTCACAGATACGCAGTATTTT; CDR3: CASSLTGVTDTQYF
V: TRBV18; J: TRBJ1-5; size: -; D: -; DNA: TGTGCCAGCTCACCACGGGTCGCTCAGTCAGGACAGCCCCAGCATTTT; CDR3: CASSPRVAQSGQPQHF
V: TRBV24-1; J: TRBJ2-3; size: -; D: -; DNA: TGTGCCACCAGTGATCCCGCGAGGGGGGGCGGGCAGTATTTT; CDR3: CATSDPARGGGQYF
V: TRBV18; J: TRBJ2-7; size: -; D: TRBD1; DNA: TGTGCCAGCTCACGTCGGACAGGGACGAGCTCCTACGAGCAGTACTTC; CDR3: CASSRRTGTSSYEQYF
V: TRBV7-2; J: TRBJ2-5; size: -; D: -; DNA: TGTGCCAGCAGCTTAGGTGGCGGGGTCCAAGAGACCCAGTACTTC; CDR3: CASSLGGGVQETQYF
V: TRBV5-1; J: TRBJ1-1; size: once; D: TRBD1; DNA: TGCGCCAGCAGCTTGGGGACAGGGGGCGATGAAGCTTTCTTT; CDR3: CASSLGTGGDEAFF
V: TRBV9; J: TRBJ2-3; size: -; D: TRBD1; DNA: TGTGCCAGCAGCGTAGGGGACAGGGTCGCAGATACGCAGTATTTT; CDR3: CASSVGDRVADTQYF
V: TRBV28; J: TRBJ2-7; size: -; D: TRBD2; DNA: TGTGCCAGCAGTAGTAGGACTAGCGGAAGCTCCTACGAGCAGTACTTC; CDR3: CASSSRTSGSSYEQYF
V: TRBV18; J: TRBJ2-1; size: -; D: TRBD2; DNA: TGTGCCAGCTCACCACCGGCCCTAGCGGGAAACAATGAGCAGTTCTTC; CDR3: CASSPPALAGNNEQFF
V: TRBV4-3; J: TRBJ1-4; size: -; D: -; DNA: TGCGCCAGCAGCCAATATCTAGACCGATCTAATGAAAAACTGTTTTTT; CDR3: CASSQYLDRSNEKLFF
V: TRBV5-4; J: TRBJ1-2; size: -; D: -; DNA: TGTGCCAGCAGCTTGGGTCCAGGGAACTATGGCTACACCTTC; CDR3: CASSLGPGNYGYTF
V: TRBV5-5; J: TRBJ1-4; size: -; D: TRBD1; DNA: TGTGCCAGCAGCTTTACAGGGGATGAAAAACTGTTTTTT; CDR3: CASSFTGDEKLFF
V: TRBV28; J: TRBJ1-2; size: -; D: TRBD1; DNA: TGTGCCAGCAGTCCACCGGGACAGGGCTTTCGTGGCTACACCTTC; CDR3: CASSPPGQGFRGYTF
V: TRBV18; J: TRBJ2-7; size: -; D: TRBD1; DNA: TGTGCCAGCTCACCGATCCGGGACAGGGGTTCTTACGAGCAGTACTTC; CDR3: CASSPIRDRGSYEQYF
V: TRBV14; J: TRBJ2-1; size: -; D: TRBD1; DNA: TGTGCCAGCAGCCGAGGGGCATGGGACAGGGGGAACAATGAGCAGTTCTTC; CDR3: CASSRGAWDRGNNEQFF
V: TRBV7-6; J: TRBJ2-3; size: -; D: -; DNA: TGTGCCAGCAGCCCCAGGGCGAGCTCTGGCACAGATACGCAGTATTTT; CDR3: CASSPRASSGTDTQYF
V: TRBV7-9; J: TRBJ1-4; size: -; D: TRBD1; DNA: TGTGCCAGCAGCTATGCGACAGGGGATAATGAAAAACTGTTTTTT; CDR3: CASSYATGDNEKLFF
V: TRBV10-3; J: TRBJ2-1; size: -; D: TRBD1; DNA: TGTGCCATCAGTGATTGGCAGGGGGTAGCAAATGAGCAGTTCTTC; CDR3: CAISDWQGVANEQFF
V: TRBV5-4; J: TRBJ1-4; size: -; D: -; DNA: TGTGCCAGCAGCTTGGACAAGCGGAATGAAAAACTGTTTTTT; CDR3: CASSLDKRNEKLFF
V: TRBV9; J: TRBJ2-1; size: -; D: -; DNA: TGTGCCAGCAGCATACAGGAAAATAATGAGCAGTTCTTC; CDR3: CASSIQENNEQFF
V: TRBV5-1; J: TRBJ2-5; size: -; D: TRBD2; DNA: TGCGCCAGCAGCTTGGCTGCTACTAGCGGGAGAGGCGAGACCCAGTACTTC; CDR3: CASSLAATSGRGETQYF
V: TRBV24-1; J: TRBJ1-2; size: -; D: -; DNA: TGTGCCACCAGTGATTTGCAGACCCCGGGTGGCTACACCTTC; CDR3: CATSDLQTPGGYTF
V: TRBV7-8; J: TRBJ1-5; size: -; D: -; DNA: TGTGCCAGCAGCTTGTCGGGGAATCAGCCCCAGCATTTT; CDR3: CASSLSGNQPQHF
V: TRBV7-3; J: TRBJ2-3; size: -; D: -; DNA: TGTGCCAGCAGCGCTACAGGGACAGATACGCAGTATTTT; CDR3: CASSATGTDTQYF
V: TRBV7-9; J: TRBJ1-3; size: -; D: TRBD1; DNA: TGTGCCAGCAGCCTAACCCAGGGGGCCGTCTCTGGAAACACCATATATTTT; CDR3: CASSLTQGAVSGNTIYF
V: TRBV10-3; J: TRBJ1-4; size: -; D: TRBD1; DNA: TGTGCCATCAGTGAGTTGGGTGAGACAGGGAAACTGTTTTTT; CDR3: CAISELGETGKLFF
V: TRBV5-4; J: TRBJ1-4; size: -; D: -; DNA: TGTGCCAGCAGCTTGGAACAGATGGAAAAACTGTTTTTT; CDR3: CASSLEQMEKLFF
V: TRBV9; J: TRBJ2-7; size: -; D: TRBD2; DNA: TGTGCCAGCAGCGTAGAAGCGGGAGTTGTGCGCGAGCAGTACTTC; CDR3: CASSVEAGVVREQYF
V: TRBV6-5; J: TRBJ2-3; size: -; D: TRBD1; DNA: TGTGCCAGCAGACAGGGACAGGGGAGCACAGATACGCAGTATTTT; CDR3: CASRQGQGSTDTQYF
V: TRBV4-1; J: TRBJ2-4; size: -; D: -; DNA: TGCGCCAGCAGCCAAGAGGGGCGGGAAACGGGCAAAAACATTCAGTACTTC; CDR3: CASSQEGRETGKNIQYF
V: TRBV19; J: TRBJ1-5; size: few; D: -; DNA: TGTGCCAGTAGCATGCTTCAGGTTAGCAATCAGCCCCAGCATTTT; CDR3: CASSMLQVSNQPQHF
V: TRBV19; J: TRBJ2-2; size: -; D: TRBD2; DNA: TGTGCCAGTATGCGGGGGTCCGCGAACACCGGGGAGCTGTTTTTT; CDR3: CASMRGSANTGELFF
V: TRBV3-1/TRBV3-2; J: TRBJ1-4; size: -; D: TRBD1; DNA: TGTGCCAGCAGCTCCGGACAGGGGATTACTAATGAAAAACTGTTTTTT; CDR3: CASSSGQGITNEKLFF
V: TRBV7-6; J: TRBJ2-2; size: -; D: -; DNA: TGTGCCAGCAGCTCGACTTACACCGGGGAGCTGTTTTTT; CDR3: CASSSTYTGELFF
V: TRBV24-1; J: TRBJ1-5; size: -; D: -; DNA: TGTGCCACCAGTGATTACCGGGGTGAACAGCCCCAGCATTTT; CDR3: CATSDYRGEQPQHF
V: TRBV19; J: TRBJ2-7; size: -; D: -; DNA: TGTGCCAGTAGTGGGGAGGACGGGGCCTCCACCTACGAGCAGTACTTC; CDR3: CASSGEDGASTYEQYF
V: TRBV6-1; J: TRBJ1-2; size: few; D: TRBD1; DNA: TGTGCCAGCAGTGAAGCGGGCAGGGGGGTCTATGGCTACACCTTC; CDR3: CASSEAGRGVYGYTF
V: TRBV7-3; J: TRBJ2-1; size: once; D: -; DNA: TGTGCCAGCAGCTTACTCGGACAGATAGATGAGCAGTTCTTC; CDR3: CASSLLGQIDEQFF
V: TRBV3-1/TRBV3-2; J: TRBJ2-7; size: -; D: -; DNA: TGTGCCAGCACGGGAAGCGGCTCCTACGAGCAGTACTTC; CDR3: CASTGSGSYEQYF
V: TRBV28; J: TRBJ2-7; size: few; D: -; DNA: TGTGCCAGCAGTTTCCCCACCCCGGGATCTGAGCAGTACTTC; CDR3: CASSFPTPGSEQYF
V: TRBV5-1; J: TRBJ2-1; size: -; D: -; DNA: TGCGCCAGCAGCTTGCTCGGGAACGAGCAGTTCTTC; CDR3: CASSLLGNEQFF
V: TRBV5-1; J: TRBJ1-2; size: once; D: -; DNA: TGCGCCAGCAGCTTGGCGGCAGGATCCTATGGCTACACCTTC; CDR3: CASSLAAGSYGYTF
V: TRBV7-2; J: TRBJ2-7; size: -; D: TRBD1; DNA: TGTGCCAGCAGCTCAGACAGGGTTATTACCTCCTACGAGCAGTACTTC; CDR3: CASSSDRVITSYEQYF
V: TRBV5-1; J: TRBJ1-2; size: once; D: TRBD1; DNA: TGCGCCAGCAGCTTAGGGACAGGGGGCTACACCTTC; CDR3: CASSLGTGGYTF
V: TRBV4-1; J: TRBJ2-3; size: -; D: -; DNA: TGCGCCAGCAGCCCAAAATCGGGTGATACGCAGTATTTT; CDR3: CASSPKSGDTQYF
V: TRBV6-2/TRBV6-3; J: TRBJ1-4; size: -; D: -; DNA: TGTGCCAGCAGCCCCTATGGGGCCCCACGCGTTTTT; CDR3: CASSPYGAPRVF
V: TRBV7-2; J: TRBJ1-2; size: -; D: -; DNA: TGTGCCAGCAGCTTAACGGGGTCGTATGGCTACACCTTC; CDR3: CASSLTGSYGYTF
V: TRBV9; J: TRBJ2-7; size: -; D: -; DNA: TGTGCCAGCAGCCCCCGAGGAGTCGAGCAGTACTTC; CDR3: CASSPRGVEQYF
V: TRBV20-1; J: TRBJ2-1; size: -; D: -; DNA: TGCAGTGCTAGCTATTACAATGAGCAGTTCTTC; CDR3: CSASYYNEQFF
V: TRBV7-9; J: TRBJ2-7; size: -; D: -; DNA: TGTGCCAGCAGCTTAGACAGGACCTCCTACGAGCAGTACTTC; CDR3: CASSLDRTSYEQYF
V: TRBV28; J: TRBJ2-7; size: -; D: TRBD2; DNA: TGTGCCAGCATGAGGCTAGCGGGAGTCTACGAGCAGTACTTC; CDR3: CASMRLAGVYEQYF
V: TRBV7-3; J: TRBJ2-1; size: once; D: TRBD2; DNA: TGTGCCAGCAGGCGTTCTAGCGGAGACTCCAATGAGCAGTTCTTC; CDR3: CASRRSSGDSNEQFF
V: TRBV19; J: TRBJ2-1; size: -; D: -; DNA: TGTGCCAGTAGACCTAGGGGGGGCGAGCAGTTCTTC; CDR3: CASRPRGGEQFF